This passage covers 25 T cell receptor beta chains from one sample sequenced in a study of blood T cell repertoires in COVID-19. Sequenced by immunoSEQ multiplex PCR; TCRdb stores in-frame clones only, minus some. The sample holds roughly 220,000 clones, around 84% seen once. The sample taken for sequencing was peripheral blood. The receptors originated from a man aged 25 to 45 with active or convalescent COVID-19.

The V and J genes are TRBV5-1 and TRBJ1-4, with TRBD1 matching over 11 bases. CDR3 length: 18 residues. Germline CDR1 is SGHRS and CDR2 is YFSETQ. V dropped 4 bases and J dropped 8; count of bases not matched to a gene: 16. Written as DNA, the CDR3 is TGCGCCAGCAGCCCGGGCCGAGGACAGGGGGCGGTATCGGAAAAACTGTTTTTT. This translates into CASSPGRGQGAVSEKLFF.

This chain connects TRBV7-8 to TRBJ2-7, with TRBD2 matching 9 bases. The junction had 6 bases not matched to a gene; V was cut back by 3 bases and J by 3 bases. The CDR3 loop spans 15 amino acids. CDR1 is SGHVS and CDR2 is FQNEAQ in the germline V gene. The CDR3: CASSFERGAHYEQYF. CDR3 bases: TGTGCCAGCAGCTTCGAGCGGGGGGCCCACTACGAGCAGTACTTC.

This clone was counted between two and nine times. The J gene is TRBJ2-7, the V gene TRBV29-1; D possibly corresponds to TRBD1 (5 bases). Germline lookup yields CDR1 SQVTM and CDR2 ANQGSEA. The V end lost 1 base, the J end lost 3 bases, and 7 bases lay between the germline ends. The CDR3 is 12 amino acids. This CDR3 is CSVEVTDYEQYF. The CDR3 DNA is TGCAGCGTTGAAGTGACAGACTACGAGCAGTACTTC.

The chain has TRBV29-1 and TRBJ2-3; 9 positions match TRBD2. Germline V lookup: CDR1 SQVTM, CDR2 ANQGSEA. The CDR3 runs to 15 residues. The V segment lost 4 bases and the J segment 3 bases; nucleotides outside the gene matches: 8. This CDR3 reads CSVARGGRETDTQYF. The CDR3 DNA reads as TGCAGCGTTGCGCGGGGGGGCCGTGAGACAGATACGCAGTATTTT.

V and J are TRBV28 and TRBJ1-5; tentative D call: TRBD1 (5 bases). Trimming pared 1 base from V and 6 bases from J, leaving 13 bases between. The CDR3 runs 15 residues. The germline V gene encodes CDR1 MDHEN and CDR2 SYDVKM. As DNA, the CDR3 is TGTGCCAGCAGTTTATCATGGGGGGAGTTTCAGCCCCAGCATTTT. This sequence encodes CASSLSWGEFQPQHF.

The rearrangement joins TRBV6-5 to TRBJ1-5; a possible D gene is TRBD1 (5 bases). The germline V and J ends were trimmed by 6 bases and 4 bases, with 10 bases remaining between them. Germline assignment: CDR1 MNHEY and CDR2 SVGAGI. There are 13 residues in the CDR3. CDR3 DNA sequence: TGTGCCAGCAGGGCCGGGGGGAATCAGCCCCAGCATTTT. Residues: CASRAGGNQPQHF.

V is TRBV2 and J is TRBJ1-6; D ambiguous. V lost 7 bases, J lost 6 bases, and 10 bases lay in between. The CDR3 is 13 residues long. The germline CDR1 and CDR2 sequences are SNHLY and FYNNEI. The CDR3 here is CASTWEGNSPLHF. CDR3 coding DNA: TGTGCCAGCACCTGGGAGGGTAATTCACCCCTCCACTTT.

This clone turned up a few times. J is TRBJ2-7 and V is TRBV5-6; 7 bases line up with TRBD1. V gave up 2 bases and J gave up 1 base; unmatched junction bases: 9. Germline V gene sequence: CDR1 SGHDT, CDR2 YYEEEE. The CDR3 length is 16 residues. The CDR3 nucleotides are TGTGCCAGCAGCTTACAGGGGAGTATTCGATCCTACGAGCAGTACTTC. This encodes CASSLQGSIRSYEQYF.

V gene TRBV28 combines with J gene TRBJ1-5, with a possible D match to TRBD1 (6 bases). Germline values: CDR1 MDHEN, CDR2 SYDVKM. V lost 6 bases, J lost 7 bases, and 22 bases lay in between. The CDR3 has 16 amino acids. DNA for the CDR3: TGTGCCAGCAGACTGCAAGGGGGGGGTTCGGGGCAGCCCCAGCATTTT. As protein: CASRLQGGGSGQPQHF.

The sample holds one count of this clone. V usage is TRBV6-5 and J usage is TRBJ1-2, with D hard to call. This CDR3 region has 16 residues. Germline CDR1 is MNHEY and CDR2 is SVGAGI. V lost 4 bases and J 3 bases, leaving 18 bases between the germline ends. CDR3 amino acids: CASSSPSLNGDYGYTF. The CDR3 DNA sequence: TGTGCCAGCAGTTCCCCCTCTCTGAATGGAGACTATGGCTACACCTTC.

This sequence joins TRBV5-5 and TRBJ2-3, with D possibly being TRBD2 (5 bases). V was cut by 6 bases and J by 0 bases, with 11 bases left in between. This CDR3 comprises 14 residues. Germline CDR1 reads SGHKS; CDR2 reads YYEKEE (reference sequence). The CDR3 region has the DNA TGTGCCAGCACCCGTGGAGGCAGCACAGATACGCAGTATTTT. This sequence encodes CASTRGGSTDTQYF. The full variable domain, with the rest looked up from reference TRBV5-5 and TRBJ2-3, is DAGVTQSPTHLIKTRGQQVTLRCSPISGHKSVSWYQQVLGQGPQFIFQYYEKEERGRGNFPDRFSARQFPNYSSELNVNALLLGDSALYLCASTRGGSTDTQYFGPGTRLTVL.

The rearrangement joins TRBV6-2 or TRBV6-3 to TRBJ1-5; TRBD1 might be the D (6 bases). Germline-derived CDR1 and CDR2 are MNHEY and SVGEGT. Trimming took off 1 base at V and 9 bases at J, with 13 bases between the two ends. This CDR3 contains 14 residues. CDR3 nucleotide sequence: TGTGCCAGCAGTTACTTCCAGGGGAGAGGGCCCCAGCATTTT. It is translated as CASSYFQGRGPQHF.

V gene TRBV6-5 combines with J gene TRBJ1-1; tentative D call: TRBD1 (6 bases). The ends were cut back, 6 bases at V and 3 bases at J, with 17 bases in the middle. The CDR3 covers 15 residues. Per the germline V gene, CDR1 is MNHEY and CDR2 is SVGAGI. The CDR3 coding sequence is TGTGCCAGCAGCCGGGACACCTACGGGCACACTGAAGCTTTCTTT. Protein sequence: CASSRDTYGHTEAFF.

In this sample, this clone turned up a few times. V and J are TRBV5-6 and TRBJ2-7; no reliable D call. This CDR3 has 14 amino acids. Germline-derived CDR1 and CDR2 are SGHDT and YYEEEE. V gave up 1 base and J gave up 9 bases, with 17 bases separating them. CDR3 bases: TGTGCCAGCAGCTTGTACCGCCTCGGAGCTTGGCAGTACTTC. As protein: CASSLYRLGAWQYF.

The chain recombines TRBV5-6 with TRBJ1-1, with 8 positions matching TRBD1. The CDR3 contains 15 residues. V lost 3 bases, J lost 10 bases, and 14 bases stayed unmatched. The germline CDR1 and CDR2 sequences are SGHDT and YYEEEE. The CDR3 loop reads CASSSPATGVSGAFF. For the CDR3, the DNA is TGTGCCAGCAGCTCCCCCGCGACAGGGGTGTCCGGAGCTTTCTTT.

The chain's CDR3 is CASSQPGQTNEKLFF. DNA for the CDR3: TGCGCCAGCAGCCAACCGGGACAGACTAATGAAAAACTGTTTTTT. The rearrangement uses TRBV4-1 and TRBJ1-4, with 7 bases fitting TRBD1. Germline assignment: CDR1 MGHRA and CDR2 YSYEKL. Trimming took 2 bases from V and 2 from J; bases not matched to a gene: 2. The CDR3 extends over 15 amino acids.

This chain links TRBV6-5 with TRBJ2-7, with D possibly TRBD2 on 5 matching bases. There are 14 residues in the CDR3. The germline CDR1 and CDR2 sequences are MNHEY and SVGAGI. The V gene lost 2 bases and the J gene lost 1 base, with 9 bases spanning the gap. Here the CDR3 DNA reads TGTGCCAGCAGTTACGACGGGGTTTCCTACGAGCAGTACTTC. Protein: CASSYDGVSYEQYF.

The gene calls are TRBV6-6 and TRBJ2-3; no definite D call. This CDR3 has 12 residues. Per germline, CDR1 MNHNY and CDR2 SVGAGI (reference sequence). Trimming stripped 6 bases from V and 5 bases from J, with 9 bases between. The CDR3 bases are TGTGCCAGCAGCGCGGTGGTAGATACGCAGTATTTT. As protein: CASSAVVDTQYF.

The CDR3 bases are TGTGCCAGCAGCCTCTCAGGGGATTACGAGCAGTACTTC. The encoded protein is CASSLSGDYEQYF. The gene calls are TRBV3-1 (or the pseudogene TRBV3-2) and TRBJ2-7; TRBD1 might be the D (6 bases). In germline, CDR1 is LGHDT, CDR2 YNNKEL (reference sequence). This CDR3 comprises 13 residues. The V end lost 4 bases, the J end lost 4 bases, and 11 bases lay between the germline ends.

The CDR3 region has the DNA TGTGCCAGCAGTTTCTCTGGGACAGGGGTTGAAGCTTTCTTT. It translates to CASSFSGTGVEAFF. This chain uses TRBV28 with TRBJ1-1; 10 bases agree with TRBD1. In germline, CDR1 is MDHEN, CDR2 SYDVKM. This CDR3 spans 14 amino acids. V lost 3 bases, J lost 7 bases, and 5 bases stayed unmatched.

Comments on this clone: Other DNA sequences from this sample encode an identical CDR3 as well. The CDR3, as DNA: TGTGCCAGCTCACCAGGCCAGCAAGAGACCCAGTACTTC. Its translation: CASSPGQQETQYF. The V gene is TRBV18, the J gene TRBJ2-5; D is undetermined. This CDR3 contains 13 residues. V shed 2 bases and J shed 2 bases, with 6 bases lying between them. Germline CDR1 and CDR2: KGHSH and LQKENI.

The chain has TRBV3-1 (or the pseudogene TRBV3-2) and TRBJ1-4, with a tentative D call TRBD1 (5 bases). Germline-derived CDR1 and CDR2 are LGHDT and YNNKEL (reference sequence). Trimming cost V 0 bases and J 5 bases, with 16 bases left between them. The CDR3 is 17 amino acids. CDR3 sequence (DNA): TGTGCCAGCAGCCAAGACTACTGGCCAGGGATAAATGAAAAACTGTTTTTT. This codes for CASSQDYWPGINEKLFF.

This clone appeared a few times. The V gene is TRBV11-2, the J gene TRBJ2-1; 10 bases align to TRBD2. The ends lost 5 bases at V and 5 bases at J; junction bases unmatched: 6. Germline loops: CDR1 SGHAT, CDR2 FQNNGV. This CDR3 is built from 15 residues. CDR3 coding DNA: TGTGCCAGCAGCCTACTAGCGGGAAACCACAATGAGCAGTTCTTC. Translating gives CASSLLAGNHNEQFF.

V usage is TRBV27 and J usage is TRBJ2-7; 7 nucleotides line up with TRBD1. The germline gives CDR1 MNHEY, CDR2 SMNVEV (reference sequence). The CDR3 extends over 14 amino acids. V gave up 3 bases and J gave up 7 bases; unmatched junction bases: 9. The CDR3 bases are TGTGCCAGCAGTTTCAGACAGGGCCCAGGGGAGCAGTACTTC. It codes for CASSFRQGPGEQYF.

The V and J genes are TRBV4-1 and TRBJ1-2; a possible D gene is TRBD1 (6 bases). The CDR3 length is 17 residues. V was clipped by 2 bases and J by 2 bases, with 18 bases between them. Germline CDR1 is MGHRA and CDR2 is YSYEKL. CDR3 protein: CASSQFSRGAKNYGYTF. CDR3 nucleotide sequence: TGCGCCAGCAGCCAATTCTCCCGGGGGGCCAAGAACTATGGCTACACCTTC.